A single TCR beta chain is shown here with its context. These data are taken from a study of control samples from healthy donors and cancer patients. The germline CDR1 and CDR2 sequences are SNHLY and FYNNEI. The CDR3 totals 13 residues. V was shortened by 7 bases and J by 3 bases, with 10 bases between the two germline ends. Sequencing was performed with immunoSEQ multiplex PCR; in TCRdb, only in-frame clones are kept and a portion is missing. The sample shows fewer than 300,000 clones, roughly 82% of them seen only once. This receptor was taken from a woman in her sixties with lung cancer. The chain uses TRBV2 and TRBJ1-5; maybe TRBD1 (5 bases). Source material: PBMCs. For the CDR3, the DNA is TGTGCCAGCAACCAGGACACCAATCAGCCCCAGCATTTT. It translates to CASNQDTNQPQHF. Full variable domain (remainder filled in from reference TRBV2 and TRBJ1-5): EPEVTQTPSHQVTQMGQEVILRCVPISNHLYFYWYRQILGQKVEFLVSFYNNEISEKSEIFDDQFSVERPDGSNFTLKIRSTKLEDSAMYFCASNQDTNQPQHFGDGTRLSIL.